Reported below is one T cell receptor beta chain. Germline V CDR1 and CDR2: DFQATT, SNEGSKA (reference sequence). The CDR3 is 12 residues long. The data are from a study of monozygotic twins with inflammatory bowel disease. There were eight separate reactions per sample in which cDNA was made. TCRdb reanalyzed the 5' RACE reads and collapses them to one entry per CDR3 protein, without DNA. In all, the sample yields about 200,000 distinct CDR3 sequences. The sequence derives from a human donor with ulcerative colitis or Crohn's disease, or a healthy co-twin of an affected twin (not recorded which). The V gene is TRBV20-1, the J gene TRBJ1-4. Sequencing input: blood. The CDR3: CSAGEVRGELFF.